Following are 3 T cell receptor beta chains from one sample sequenced in a study of blood T cell repertoires in COVID-19. The repertoire was sequenced with immunoSEQ multiplex PCR; TCRdb's copy has only in-frame clones and lacks some. The table lists 200,000 to 250,000 clones, about 90% of them singletons. Input material: peripheral blood. These receptors originate from a man between 60 and 75 years old with COVID-19, enrolled during active disease.

The chain couples TRBV11-3 to TRBJ2-1; possible D gene TRBD2, 7 bases. Germline lookup yields CDR1 SGHNT and CDR2 YENEEA. V lost 1 base, J lost 9 bases, and 16 bases lay in between. The CDR3 runs to 15 residues. CDR3 nucleotide sequence: TGTGCCAGCAGCTTAGTAGGGACCCGGGGGGCTGAGCAGTTCTTC. Protein: CASSLVGTRGAEQFF.

The V and J genes are TRBV4-3 and TRBJ1-1; TRBD1 matches at 8 bases. This CDR3 contains 15 residues. CDR1 is LGHNA and CDR2 is YSLEER in the germline V gene. With 2 bases clipped from V and 4 bases from J, the junction kept 6 bases outside the gene matches. The CDR3 sequence is CASSQRQGRFTEAFF. CDR3 sequence (DNA): TGCGCCAGCAGCCAACGACAGGGGAGATTCACTGAAGCTTTCTTT.

V gene TRBV12-3 or TRBV12-4 combines with J gene TRBJ1-1, with D perhaps matching TRBD1 (5 bases). The CDR3 is 13 amino acids. The germline V and J ends were trimmed by 3 bases and 1 base, with 6 bases remaining between them. DNA for the CDR3: TGTGCCAGCAGTTTTAGGGGGAACACTGAAGCTTTCTTT. It yields the protein CASSFRGNTEAFF.